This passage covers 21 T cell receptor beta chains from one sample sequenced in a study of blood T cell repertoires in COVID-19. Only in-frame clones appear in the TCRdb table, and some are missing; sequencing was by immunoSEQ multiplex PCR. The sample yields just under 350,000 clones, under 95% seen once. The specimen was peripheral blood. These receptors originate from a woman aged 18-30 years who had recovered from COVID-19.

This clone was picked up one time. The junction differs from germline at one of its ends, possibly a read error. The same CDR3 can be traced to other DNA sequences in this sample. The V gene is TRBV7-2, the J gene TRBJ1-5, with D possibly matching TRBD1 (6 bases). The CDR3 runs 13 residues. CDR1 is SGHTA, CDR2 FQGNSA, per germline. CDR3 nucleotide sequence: TGCGCCAGCAGCCAACAACAGGGCCAGCCCCAGCATTTT. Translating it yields CASSQQQGQPQHF.

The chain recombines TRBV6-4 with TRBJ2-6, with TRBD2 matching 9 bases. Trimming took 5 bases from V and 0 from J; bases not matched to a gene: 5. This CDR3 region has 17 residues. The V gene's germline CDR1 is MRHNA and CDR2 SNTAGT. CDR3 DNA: TGTGCCAGCAGTCCTGGTAGCGGGGGCTCTGGGGCCAACGTCCTGACTTTC. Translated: CASSPGSGGSGANVLTF.

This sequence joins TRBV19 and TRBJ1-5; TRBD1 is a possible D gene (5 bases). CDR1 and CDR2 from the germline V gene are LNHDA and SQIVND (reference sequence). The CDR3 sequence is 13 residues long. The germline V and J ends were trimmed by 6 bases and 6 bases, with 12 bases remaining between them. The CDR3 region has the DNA TGTGCCAGTAGCGGAACAGGATCTCAGCCCCAGCATTTT. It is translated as CASSGTGSQPQHF.

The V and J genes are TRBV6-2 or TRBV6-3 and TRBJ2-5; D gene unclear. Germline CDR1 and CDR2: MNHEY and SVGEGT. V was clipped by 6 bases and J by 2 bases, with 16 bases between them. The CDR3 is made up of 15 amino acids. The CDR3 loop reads CASSPERFGQETQYF. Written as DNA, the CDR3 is TGTGCCAGCAGCCCCGAGCGTTTTGGACAAGAGACCCAGTACTTC.

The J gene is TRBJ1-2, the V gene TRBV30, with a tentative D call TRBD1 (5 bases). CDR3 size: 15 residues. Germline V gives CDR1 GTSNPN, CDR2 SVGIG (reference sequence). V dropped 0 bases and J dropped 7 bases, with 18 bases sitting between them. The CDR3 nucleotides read TGTGCCTGGAGTGTCGGTTGGCAGGGCCCCTTTGGCTACACCTTC. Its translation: CAWSVGWQGPFGYTF.

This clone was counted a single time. Here the CDR3 DNA reads TGTGCCAGCAGCCCGAGGGCCCTCTCCTATGATGGCTACACCTTC. This encodes CASSPRALSYDGYTF. J is TRBJ1-2 and V is TRBV3-1 (or the pseudogene TRBV3-2); no firm D call. CDR1 and CDR2 (germline): LGHDT, YNNKEL (reference sequence). V shed 4 bases and J shed 6 bases, with 18 bases lying between them. The CDR3 runs 15 residues.

The CDR3 region has the DNA TGTGCCAGCAGCTTGGTGGCGGCCTCGGGGGGAAACACCATATATTTT. Translated: CASSLVAASGGNTIYF. The chain is built from TRBV5-6 and TRBJ1-3; D is unresolved. The CDR3 spans 16 residues. The V gene lost 0 bases and the J gene lost 4 bases, with 14 bases spanning the gap. Germline lookup yields CDR1 SGHDT and CDR2 YYEEEE.

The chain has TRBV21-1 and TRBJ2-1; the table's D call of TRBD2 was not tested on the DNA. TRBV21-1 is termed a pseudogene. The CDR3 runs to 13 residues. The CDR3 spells CASIRTGYNEQFF. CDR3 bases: TGTGCCAGCATTCGGACTGGCTACAATGAGCAGTTCTTC.

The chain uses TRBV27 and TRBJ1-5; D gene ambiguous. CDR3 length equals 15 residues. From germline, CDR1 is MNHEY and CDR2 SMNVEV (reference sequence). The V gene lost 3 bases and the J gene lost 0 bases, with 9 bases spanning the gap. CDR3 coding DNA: TGTGCCAGCAGTTTGGGCTCCTATAGCAATCAGCCCCAGCATTTT. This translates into CASSLGSYSNQPQHF.

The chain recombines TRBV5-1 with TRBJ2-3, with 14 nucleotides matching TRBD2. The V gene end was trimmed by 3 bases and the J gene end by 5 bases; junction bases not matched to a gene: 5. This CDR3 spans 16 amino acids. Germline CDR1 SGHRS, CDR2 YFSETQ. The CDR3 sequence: CASSSGLAGAGDTQYF. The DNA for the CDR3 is TGCGCCAGCAGCTCGGGACTAGCGGGAGCGGGAGATACGCAGTATTTT.

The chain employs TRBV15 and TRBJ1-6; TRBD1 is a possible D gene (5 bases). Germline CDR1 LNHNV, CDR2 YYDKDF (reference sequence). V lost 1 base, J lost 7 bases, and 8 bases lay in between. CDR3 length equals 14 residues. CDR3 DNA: TGTGCCACCAGCAGAGGACAGCCCAATTCACCCCTCCACTTT. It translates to CATSRGQPNSPLHF.

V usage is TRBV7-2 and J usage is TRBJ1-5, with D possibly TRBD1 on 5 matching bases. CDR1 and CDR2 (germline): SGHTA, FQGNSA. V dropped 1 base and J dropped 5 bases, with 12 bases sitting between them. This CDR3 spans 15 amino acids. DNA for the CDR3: TGTGCCAGCAGCTTAGAATACAGGTCGGATCAGCCCCAGCATTTT. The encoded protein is CASSLEYRSDQPQHF.

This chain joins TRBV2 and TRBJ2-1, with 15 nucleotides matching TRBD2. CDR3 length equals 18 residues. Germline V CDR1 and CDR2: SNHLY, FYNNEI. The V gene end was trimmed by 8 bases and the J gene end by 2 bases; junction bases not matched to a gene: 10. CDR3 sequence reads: CASSGLAGGVSAYNEQFF. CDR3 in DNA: TGTGCCAGCTCCGGACTAGCGGGAGGGGTTAGCGCCTACAATGAGCAGTTCTTC.

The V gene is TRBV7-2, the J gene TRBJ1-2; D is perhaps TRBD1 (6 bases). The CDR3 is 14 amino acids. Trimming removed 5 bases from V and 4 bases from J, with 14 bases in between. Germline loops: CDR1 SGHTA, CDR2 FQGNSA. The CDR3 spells CASSLTTGIYGYTF. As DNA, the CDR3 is TGTGCCAGCAGCCTAACGACAGGTATCTATGGCTACACCTTC.

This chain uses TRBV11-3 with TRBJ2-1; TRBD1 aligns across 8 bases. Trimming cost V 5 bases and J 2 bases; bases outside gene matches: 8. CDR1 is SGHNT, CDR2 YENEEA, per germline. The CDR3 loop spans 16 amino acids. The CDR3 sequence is CASSPRTGGAYNEQFF. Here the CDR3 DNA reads TGTGCCAGCAGCCCCCGTACAGGGGGAGCCTACAATGAGCAGTTCTTC. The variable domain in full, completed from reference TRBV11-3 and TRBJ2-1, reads EAGVVQSPRYKIIEKKQPVAFWCNPISGHNTLYWYLQNLGQGPELLIRYENEEAVDDSQLPKDRFSAERLKGVDSTLKIQPAELGDSAVYLCASSPRTGGAYNEQFFGPGTRLTVL.

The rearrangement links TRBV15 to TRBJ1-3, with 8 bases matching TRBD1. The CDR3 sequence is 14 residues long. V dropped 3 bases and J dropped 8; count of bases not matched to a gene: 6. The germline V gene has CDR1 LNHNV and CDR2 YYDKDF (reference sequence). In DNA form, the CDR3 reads TGTGCCACCAGCAGGAACAGGGGGTTCGACACCATATATTTT. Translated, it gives CATSRNRGFDTIYF.

This CDR3 reads CASSSGTGAYNEQFF. CDR3 bases: TGTGCCAGCTCGTCCGGGACAGGGGCTTACAATGAGCAGTTCTTC. The genes are TRBV18 and TRBJ2-1; 10 positions agree with TRBD1. The CDR3 covers 15 residues. The V segment lost 6 bases and the J segment 4 bases; nucleotides outside the gene matches: 6. In germline, CDR1 is KGHSH, CDR2 LQKENI.

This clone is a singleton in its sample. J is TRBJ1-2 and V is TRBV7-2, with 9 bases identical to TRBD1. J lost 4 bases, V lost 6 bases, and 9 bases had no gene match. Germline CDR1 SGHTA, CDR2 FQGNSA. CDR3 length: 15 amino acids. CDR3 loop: CASRWTGVKGYGYTF. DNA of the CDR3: TGTGCCAGCAGATGGACAGGGGTTAAGGGCTATGGCTACACCTTC. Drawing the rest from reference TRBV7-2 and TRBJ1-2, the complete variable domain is GAGVSQSPSNKVTEKGKDVELRCDPISGHTALYWYRQSLGQGLEFLIYFQGNSAPDKSGLPSDRFSAERTGGSVSTLTIQRTQQEDSAVYLCASRWTGVKGYGYTFGSGTRLTVV.

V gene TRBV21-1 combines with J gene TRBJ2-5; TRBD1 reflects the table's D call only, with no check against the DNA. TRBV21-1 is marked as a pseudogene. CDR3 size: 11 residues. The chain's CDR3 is CAGARVETQYF. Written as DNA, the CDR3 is TGTGCCGGGGCCAGAGTCGAGACCCAGTACTTC.

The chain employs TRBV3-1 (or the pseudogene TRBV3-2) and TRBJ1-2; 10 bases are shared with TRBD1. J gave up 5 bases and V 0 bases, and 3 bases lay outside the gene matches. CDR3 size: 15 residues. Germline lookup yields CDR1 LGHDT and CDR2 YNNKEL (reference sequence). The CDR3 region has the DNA TGTGCCAGCAGCCAAGAGGGACAGGGGCGGTATGGCTACACCTTC. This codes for CASSQEGQGRYGYTF.

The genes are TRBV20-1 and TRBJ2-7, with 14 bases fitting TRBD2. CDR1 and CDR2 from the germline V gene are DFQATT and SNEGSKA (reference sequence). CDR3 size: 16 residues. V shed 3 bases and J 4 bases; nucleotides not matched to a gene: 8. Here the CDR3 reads CSASSGLAGALYEQYV. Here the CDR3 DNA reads TGCAGTGCTAGTTCGGGACTAGCGGGGGCCCTATACGAGCAGTACGTC.